Listed below are T cell receptor beta chains from one sample, sequenced in a study of shared clonotypes between healthy human individuals. Only in-frame clones appear in the TCRdb table, and some are missing; sequencing was by immunoSEQ multiplex PCR. The sample lists over a million clones; over 95% were seen once. Sequenced sample: naive CD4+ T cells sorted from blood. All receptors come from a man aged 30 to 45 in good health. The CDR3 runs from the conserved cysteine through the conserved F or W. The D gene is left open where the match is weak. Part of the rows lack a size; the others show once, few, many or a class for expanded clones.

TRBJ2-2	NA	NA	TRBV18	TGTGCCAGCTCATCCCGACTGCCCGCCCCCGGGGAGCTGTTTTTT	CASSSRLPAPGELFF
TRBJ2-1	NA	NA	TRBV15	TGTGCCACCAGCATCGGACCCTACAATGAGCAGTTCTTC	CATSIGPYNEQFF
TRBJ1-1	NA	once	TRBV15	TGTGCCACCAGCAGAGATATCGGAGGGTGGGGTACTGAAGCTTTCTTT	CATSRDIGGWGTEAFF
TRBJ2-1	TRBD1	NA	TRBV5-6	TGTGCCAGCAGCGTCGGGACAGGGGGCAATGAGCAGTTCTTC	CASSVGTGGNEQFF
TRBJ2-1	TRBD2	NA	TRBV5-4	TGTGCCAGCAGCGTCTCTAGCGGGAGCCCCAATGAGCAGTTCTTC	CASSVSSGSPNEQFF
TRBJ1-5	NA	NA	TRBV4-1	TGCGCCAGCAGCCAAGGATCGAGTGGCAATCAGCCCCAGCATTTT	CASSQGSSGNQPQHF
TRBJ2-7	TRBD1	NA	TRBV7-8	TGTGCCAGCAGCTTAGTTTCGGGGACAGGGGTGTGGGGAGGTGGTGGCGAGCAGTACTTC	CASSLVSGTGVWGGGGEQYF
TRBJ1-4	NA	NA	TRBV30	TGTGCCTGGGGCCGAGAAAAACTGTTTTTT	CAWGREKLFF
TRBJ2-1	TRBD2	NA	TRBV23-1	TGCGCCAGCAGTCCGAAATCAGGACTAGCTATCAATGAGCAGTTCTTC	CASSPKSGLAINEQFF
TRBJ2-5	NA	NA	TRBV5-6	TGTGCCAGCAGCTTGGGAAGTAGGGCCCGAGAGACCCAGTACTTC	CASSLGSRARETQYF
TRBJ2-1	NA	NA	TRBV10-3	TGTGCCATCAGTGGGCAGGGAGGCAATGAGCAGTTCTTC	CAISGQGGNEQFF
TRBJ2-1	TRBD2	NA	TRBV10-2	TGCGCCAGCAGTGAGAAGAAGCGGGAGAGGGATGAGCAGTTCTTC	CASSEKKRERDEQFF
TRBJ1-2	NA	NA	TRBV11-2	TGTGCCAGCAGCTTAGTTCTTGGGTACACCTTC	CASSLVLGYTF
TRBJ2-2	NA	NA	TRBV18	TGTGCCAGCTCGCTTGACAGGACCGTAGGGGAGCTGTTTTTT	CASSLDRTVGELFF
TRBJ2-1	TRBD2	NA	TRBV27	TGTGCCAGCAGTCAAAACCCGGGGACTAGTTCGAATGAGCAGTTCTTC	CASSQNPGTSSNEQFF
TRBJ2-1	NA	NA	TRBV25-1	TGTGCCAGCACACAAAGGACTTCTATAGGGAATGAGCAGTTCTTC	CASTQRTSIGNEQFF
TRBJ2-1	NA	NA	TRBV7-8	TGTGCCAGCAGCGCCGATGGCAATGAGCAGTTCTTC	CASSADGNEQFF
TRBJ2-3	TRBD1	NA	TRBV18	TGTGCCAGCTCACCTGAACAGGGGGGAACGGGAGCGAGTGATACGCAGTATTTT	CASSPEQGGTGASDTQYF
TRBJ2-7	NA	NA	TRBV5-6	TGTGCCAGCAGCTTGGGAGGGATGGCGCCCTTCTCCTACGAGCAGTACTTC	CASSLGGMAPFSYEQYF
TRBJ1-4	TRBD1	NA	TRBV15	TGTGCCACCAGCAGGTCTGCCGACAGGGGGTTCCCAGGACTGTTTTTT	CATSRSADRGFPGLFF
TRBJ2-3	NA	NA	TRBV30	TGTGCCTGGACTAGCACAGATACGCAGTATTTT	CAWTSTDTQYF
TRBJ1-5	NA	NA	TRBV7-2	TGTGCCAGCAGCTTAGCCAGTAGCAATCAGCCCCAGCATTTT	CASSLASSNQPQHF
TRBJ2-3	NA	NA	TRBV19	TGTGCCAGCCGGGAACCTAGCACAGATACGCAGTATTTT	CASREPSTDTQYF
TRBJ1-2	TRBD1	NA	TRBV28	TGTGCCAGCAGTATCCCCCTGACAGGGACCTATGGCTACACCTTC	CASSIPLTGTYGYTF
TRBJ2-1	TRBD2	NA	TRBV7-3	TGTGCCAGCAGCTTAAGCCCTAGCGGGGTTGAGCAGTTCTTC	CASSLSPSGVEQFF
TRBJ2-3	NA	NA	TRBV9	TGTGCCAGCAGCGGCAGAGAGAGAAGCACAGATACGCAGTATTTT	CASSGRERSTDTQYF
TRBJ2-1	NA	once	TRBV29-1	TGCAGCGTTGATTTGCTACTTCGGGCCTACAATGAGCAGTTCTTC	CSVDLLLRAYNEQFF
TRBJ2-1	NA	NA	TRBV7-9	TGTGCCAGCAGCCGCAGTGCGGGACGAGTCAATGAGCAGTTCTTC	CASSRSAGRVNEQFF
TRBJ2-7	TRBD1	NA	TRBV27	TGTGCCAGCAGTCCGCCGTGGACAGGGGGAACCTACGAGCAGTACTTC	CASSPPWTGGTYEQYF
TRBJ2-7	NA	NA	TRBV11-2	TGTGCCAGCAGCTTAGGTGCTAGCGTGATCTACGAGCAGTACTTC	CASSLGASVIYEQYF
TRBJ2-7	NA	NA	TRBV27	TGTGCCAGCAGTTTACCCAGGACAGATGGCTACGAGCAGTACTTC	CASSLPRTDGYEQYF
TRBJ1-2	NA	NA	TRBV1	TGCACCAGCAGCCAAGATCTTACAGGGTATGGCTACACCTTC	CTSSQDLTGYGYTF
TRBJ2-3	NA	NA	TRBV28	TGTGCCAGCAGTTTTCTCAGTAGCACAGATACGCAGTATTTT	CASSFLSSTDTQYF
TRBJ2-7	TRBD1	NA	TRBV11-2	TGTGCCAGCAGCTTAGCATGGGGACAGGGGACCGATAATCACGAGCAGTACTTC	CASSLAWGQGTDNHEQYF
TRBJ2-7	NA	NA	TRBV10-3	TGTGCCATCAGTGAGACGGGAGACCTCTCCTACGAGCAGTACTTC	CAISETGDLSYEQYF
TRBJ1-5	NA	NA	TRBV25-1	TGTGCCAGCAGTGGCGCCCAGGGTCGGAGCAATCAGCCCCAGCATTTT	CASSGAQGRSNQPQHF
TRBJ2-3	NA	NA	TRBV4-2	TGTGCCAGCAGCCAAGTTGGCCAGCGAAGCACAGATACGCAGTATTTT	CASSQVGQRSTDTQYF
TRBJ2-3	NA	NA	TRBV6-9	TGTGCCAGCTTACGAGGGCAGATAGTAGATACGCAGTATTTT	CASLRGQIVDTQYF
TRBJ2-1	NA	NA	TRBV7-3	TGTGCCAGCAGCGTAGAGAGGTTTAATGAGCAGTTCTTC	CASSVERFNEQFF
TRBJ2-7	NA	NA	TRBV2	TGTGCCAGCACCGGGACATTGACCTACGAGCAGTACTTC	CASTGTLTYEQYF